This TCR beta chain emerged from a study of OX40 agonist ivuxolimab in advanced cancers. As for the study more broadly: Ivuxolimab was a fully human IgG2 agonistic monoclonal antibody targeting the costimulatory receptor OX40 (CD134). The purpose of peripheral TCRbeta sequencing was to test whether ivuxolimab changed TCR sequence diversity and led to clonal T-cell expansion. The paper covers the monotherapy dose-escalation part of the phase I ivuxolimab trial, which included N = 52 patients. Patients were allowed to have had prior anti-PD-1, anti-PD-L1 or anti-CTLA-4 therapy, and around 41% of the dose-escalation patients had previously received checkpoint inhibitors. Three dose-escalation patients achieved partial responses, one with hepatocellular carcinoma and two with cutaneous melanoma. Intravenous ivuxolimab was administered to patients every 2 weeks at six dose levels: 0.01, 0.1, 0.3, 1.5, 3 and 10 mg/kg. Among the approximately 54 dose-escalation patients, some 19 had hepatocellular carcinoma, 15 or so melanoma, 9 renal cell carcinoma and 9 head and neck cancer. In the dose-escalation cohort, more than 75% of patients were male, and the mean age was approximately 60 years, with a range of roughly 20 to 80.

Deletion took 6 bases off V and 2 bases off J, with a span of 19 bases between the germline ends. CDR1 SGHVS and CDR2 FNYEAQ were looked up in the germline V gene. Reading from cysteine to phenylalanine, the CDR3 counts 17 amino acids. The entry retains the CDR3 DNA only, 51 bases that are in frame from base 1. Patients with a history of autoimmune disease or receiving systemic immunosuppression were excluded from the trial. Peripheral blood for TCR sequencing was collected from all dose cohorts at baseline, on cycle 4 day 1, and on cycle 7 day 1. The samples were drawn from a first-in-human, open-label, multicenter phase I dose-escalation trial of ivuxolimab. Adults with locally advanced or metastatic melanoma, renal cell, hepatocellular, or head and neck squamous cell carcinoma were enrolled in the trial. CD4+ and CD8+ T cells were sorted separately from peripheral blood before TCR sequencing. This clone was counted a single time. The target of this receptor is not known. No base quality values were provided; no much bigger clone lies one nucleotide off.

The study at large found these results: In the 0.1-3.0 mg/kg groups, partial responders were among the patients with the lowest normalized peripheral clonal expansion, particularly in CD8+ T cells. Low levels of normalized T-cell clonal expansion were also seen in some patients who did not respond. After ivuxolimab, more expanded clones were found on average in CD8+ T cells than in CD4+ T cells. At doses of 0.1 to 3.0 mg/kg, clonal expansion of both CD4+ and CD8+ T cells in blood was seen between baseline and week 6. Antigen specificity was not determined for the clonally expanded peripheral T cells.

Genomic DNA was isolated from the sorted cells so that the TCRbeta CDR3 region could be sequenced. The immunoSEQ Assay was used for sequencing of TCRbeta CDR3 regions. TCRdb took over this immuneACCESS table, retaining in-frame rearrangements with V and J assigned. Such tables are incomplete; in checked studies, under half of the missing clones stem from an unresolved V gene, and the remainder is unexplained. The sample table records about 60,000 clones; approximately 89% of these occur just once. The top ten constitute 5% to 6% of the sample. The chain links TRBV7-6 with TRBJ2-2; D gene: possibly TRBD2, on 7 matching bases. The receptor was isolated from an adult with an advanced solid tumor such as melanoma, head and neck, liver or kidney cancer. The sequenced sample was CD4+ or CD8+ T cells sorted from blood, obtained in a trial of the OX40 agonist ivuxolimab. The CDR3 corresponds to CASSFSQGGVNTGELFF. At the DNA level, the sequence is TGTGCCAGCAGTTTTTCACAGGGAGGGGTAAACACCGGGGAGCTGTTTTTT.